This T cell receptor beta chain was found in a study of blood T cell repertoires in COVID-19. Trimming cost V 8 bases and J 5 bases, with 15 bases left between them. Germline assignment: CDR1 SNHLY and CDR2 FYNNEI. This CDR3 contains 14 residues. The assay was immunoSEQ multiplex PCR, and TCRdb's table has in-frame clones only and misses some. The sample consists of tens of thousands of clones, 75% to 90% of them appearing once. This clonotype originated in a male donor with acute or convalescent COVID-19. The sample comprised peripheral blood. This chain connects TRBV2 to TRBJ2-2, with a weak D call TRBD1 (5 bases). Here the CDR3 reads CASVSGALTGELFF. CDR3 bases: TGTGCCAGCGTATCTGGGGCTTTAACCGGGGAGCTGTTTTTT.